These 26 T cell receptor beta chains were all obtained from the same sample, sequenced in a study of blood T cell repertoires in COVID-19. Using immunoSEQ multiplex PCR, the repertoire was profiled, and TCRdb retains in-frame clones only, with some absent. This sample has 250,000 to 350,000 clones, with about 90% found just once. What was sequenced was PBMCs or T cells enriched from blood (not recorded which). Receptor source: a woman aged 25 to 39 who had recovered from COVID-19.

The chain combines TRBV18 with TRBJ1-2; 10 positions agree with TRBD1. The CDR3 loop spans 15 amino acids. The V gene's germline CDR1 is KGHSH and CDR2 LQKENI. The V gene end was trimmed by 1 base and the J gene end by 5 bases; junction bases not matched to a gene: 4. The CDR3, as DNA: TGTGCCAGCTCACCACAGCGGACAGGGGGATATGGCTACACCTTC. Residues: CASSPQRTGGYGYTF.

J is TRBJ2-5 and V is TRBV5-4, with TRBD2 identical over 11 bases. The trim removed 4 bases at V and 2 bases at J, leaving 4 bases unmatched. The CDR3 is 15 amino acids. The germline gives CDR1 SGHNT, CDR2 YYREEE (reference sequence). CDR3 sequence: CASSSRLAGQETQYF. CDR3 coding DNA: TGTGCCAGCAGCAGCCGACTAGCGGGGCAAGAGACCCAGTACTTC.

The chain has TRBV30 and TRBJ1-6, with D possibly being TRBD1 (5 bases). The ends were cut back, 2 bases at V and 7 bases at J, with 12 bases in the middle. Germline lookup yields CDR1 GTSNPN and CDR2 SVGIG (reference sequence). The CDR3 is 14 residues long. The CDR3 loop reads CAWSSGRGNSPLHF. For the CDR3, the DNA is TGTGCCTGGAGTTCGGGCCGGGGGAATTCACCCCTCCACTTT.

The chain is built from TRBV19 and TRBJ1-3; 11 positions match TRBD1. Per germline, CDR1 LNHDA and CDR2 SQIVND (reference sequence). The J segment lost 0 bases and the V segment lost 5 bases, leaving 12 bases of the junction unmatched. The CDR3 contains 19 residues. The CDR3 is CASSRGGQGAHRSGNTIYF. The CDR3 bases are TGTGCCAGTAGTCGCGGCGGACAGGGGGCGCATCGCTCTGGAAACACCATATATTTT.

Written as DNA, the CDR3 is TGTGCCAGCCGCAACAGGAGCTTCTCTGGAAACACCATATATTTT. This encodes CASRNRSFSGNTIYF. V gene TRBV6-5 combines with J gene TRBJ1-3, with a weak D call TRBD1 (5 bases). This CDR3 region has 15 residues. Trimming removed 8 bases at V and 0 bases at J, with 14 bases between. CDR1 is MNHEY and CDR2 is SVGAGI in the germline V gene.

The chain combines TRBV9 with TRBJ2-3, with 11 nucleotides matching TRBD2. J lost 2 bases, V lost 4 bases, and 9 bases had no gene match. There are 17 residues in the CDR3. In germline, CDR1 is SGDLS, CDR2 YYNGEE. CDR3 loop: CASSPGTSGLYTDTQYF. The CDR3 region has the DNA TGTGCCAGCAGCCCGGGGACTAGCGGATTATACACAGATACGCAGTATTTT.

Remarks on this clone: Relative to the germline gene, one junction end is altered; a read error may explain this. V gene TRBV12-3 or TRBV12-4 combines with J gene TRBJ1-1; D is possibly TRBD1 (6 bases). The CDR3 loop spans 12 amino acids. CDR3 region: CASSLGGAEAFF. The CDR3 coding sequence is TGTGCCAGCAGCTTAGGGGGGGCTGAAGCTTTCTTT.

This rearrangement joins TRBV18 to TRBJ1-5, with D perhaps matching TRBD1 (5 bases). Germline CDR1 KGHSH, CDR2 LQKENI. The V gene lost 8 bases and the J gene lost 1 base, with 12 bases spanning the gap. The CDR3 totals 14 residues. In DNA, the CDR3 is TGTGCCAGCACACTCTGGGGCAGCAATCAGCCCCAGCATTTT. It is translated as CASTLWGSNQPQHF. The full variable domain, with the rest looked up from reference TRBV18 and TRBJ1-5, is NAGVMQNPRHLVRRRGQEARLRCSPMKGHSHVYWYRQLPEEGLKFMVYLQKENIIDESGMPKERFSAEFPKEGPSILRIQQVVRGDSAAYFCASTLWGSNQPQHFGDGTRLSIL.

The chain is built from TRBV6-1 and TRBJ1-2; 12 bases agree with TRBD1. Germline CDR1 and CDR2: MNHNS and SASEGT. There are 16 residues in the CDR3. V gave up 4 bases and J gave up 7 bases; unmatched junction bases: 10. CDR3 amino acids: CASSVVPGQGAGGYTF. CDR3 bases: TGTGCCAGCAGTGTAGTCCCGGGACAGGGGGCCGGTGGCTACACCTTC.

About this clone itself: Other nucleotide sequences from this sample produce the same CDR3. The chain has TRBV5-1 and TRBJ1-5; weak D call: TRBD1 (5 bases). CDR1 is SGHRS, CDR2 YFSETQ, per germline. V shed 4 bases and J shed 5 bases, with 10 bases lying between them. The CDR3 sequence is 13 residues long. The CDR3 sequence is CASSLGGDQPQHF. The CDR3 nucleotides read TGCGCCAGCAGCCTGGGGGGGGATCAGCCCCAGCATTTT.

This chain uses TRBV11-1 with TRBJ1-2; 8 bases align to TRBD1. V gave up 3 bases and J gave up 7 bases; unmatched junction bases: 4. From germline, CDR1 is SGHAT and CDR2 FQDESV (reference sequence). This CDR3 contains 13 residues. CDR3 nucleotide sequence: TGTGCCAGCAGCTTCCAGGGGGCAGCTGGCTACACCTTC. This encodes CASSFQGAAGYTF.

The chain has TRBV7-2 and TRBJ1-2, with 12 bases lining up with TRBD1. Germline V gene data show CDR1 as SGHTA and CDR2 as FQGNSA. There are 16 residues in the CDR3. The junction had 13 bases not matched to a gene; V was cut back by 10 bases and J by 4 bases. For the CDR3, the DNA is TGTGCCACCCCACCGCGGCCGGGACAGGGGGCCTATGGCTACACCTTC. Translating gives CATPPRPGQGAYGYTF.

This chain connects TRBV9 to TRBJ1-6; a weak D match, TRBD1 (6 bases). The CDR3 is 16 residues long. The germline gives CDR1 SGDLS, CDR2 YYNGEE. Trimming shortened V by 4 bases and J by 1 base, and 12 bases separated the two germline ends. This CDR3 is CASSINRESYNSPLHF. The CDR3 DNA reads as TGTGCCAGCAGCATCAACAGGGAGTCCTATAATTCACCCCTCCACTTT.

The chain couples TRBV9 to TRBJ1-6; D might be TRBD1 (5 bases). The germline gives CDR1 SGDLS, CDR2 YYNGEE. The germline V and J ends were trimmed by 4 bases and 8 bases, with 22 bases remaining between them. The CDR3 length is 17 residues. The chain's CDR3 is CASSFDIRGLSHSPLHF. The CDR3 DNA is TGTGCCAGCAGCTTCGACATCCGGGGGTTGTCCCATTCACCCCTCCACTTT. The full variable domain, with the rest looked up from reference TRBV9 and TRBJ1-6, is DSGVTQTPKHLITATGQRVTLRCSPRSGDLSVYWYQQSLDQGLQFLIQYYNGEERAKGNILERFSAQQFPDLHSELNLSSLELGDSALYFCASSFDIRGLSHSPLHFGNGTRLTVT.

In its sample, this clone was seen many times. The CDR3 DNA reads TGTGCCAGCAGCTTAGACACAGGGCCCGGAAACACCATATATTTT. It specifies CASSLDTGPGNTIYF. The chain uses TRBV7-2 and TRBJ1-3; weak D call: TRBD1 (6 bases). Germline assignment: CDR1 SGHTA and CDR2 FQGNSA. Trimming removed 1 base from V and 4 bases from J, with 11 bases in between. This CDR3 is 15 amino acids long. The variable domain in full, with the rest retrieved from reference TRBV7-2 and TRBJ1-3, is GAGVSQSPSNKVTEKGKDVELRCDPISGHTALYWYRQSLGQGLEFLIYFQGNSAPDKSGLPSDRFSAERTGGSVSTLTIQRTQQEDSAVYLCASSLDTGPGNTIYFGEGSWLTVV.

This sequence joins TRBV9 and TRBJ2-2; possible D gene TRBD2, 7 bases. V lost 0 bases, J lost 3 bases, and 18 bases lay in between. The CDR3 sequence is 18 residues long. CDR1 SGDLS and CDR2 YYNGEE come from the germline V gene. The CDR3 nucleotides are TGTGCCAGCAGCGTAGCTCCCCCCGGGGGGCCGGACACCGGGGAGCTGTTTTTT. Translating gives CASSVAPPGGPDTGELFF. Complete variable domain (other parts from reference TRBV9 and TRBJ2-2): DSGVTQTPKHLITATGQRVTLRCSPRSGDLSVYWYQQSLDQGLQFLIQYYNGEERAKGNILERFSAQQFPDLHSELNLSSLELGDSALYFCASSVAPPGGPDTGELFFGEGSRLTVL.

This chain connects TRBV7-8 to TRBJ1-2, with 9 bases aligning to TRBD1. The CDR3 length is 14 residues. J gave up 5 bases and V 4 bases, and 5 bases lay outside the gene matches. Germline CDR1 and CDR2: SGHVS and FQNEAQ. In DNA form, the CDR3 reads TGTGCCAGCAGCTCGGGGACAGGGAAGTATGGCTACACCTTC. Amino acid sequence: CASSSGTGKYGYTF.

This chain joins TRBV6-5 and TRBJ2-7, with 11 bases that match TRBD2. Germline values: CDR1 MNHEY, CDR2 SVGAGI. V was pared by 5 bases and J by 7 bases, with 7 bases of the junction left unmatched. This CDR3 has 14 amino acids. The CDR3 is CASSLAGGRGEQYF. CDR3 in DNA: TGTGCCAGCAGTCTAGCGGGGGGCCGTGGTGAGCAGTACTTC.

This clone was recorded a few times. Other DNA variants within this sample encode the same CDR3. This sequence joins TRBV7-9 and TRBJ2-7, with D possibly matching TRBD2 (6 bases). The length of the CDR3 is 15 residues. Germline loops: CDR1 SEHNR, CDR2 FQNEAQ (reference sequence). Trimming removed 1 base from V and 2 bases from J, with 12 bases in between. This CDR3 is CASSLEGTGAYEQYF. The CDR3, as DNA: TGTGCCAGCAGCTTAGAGGGGACGGGGGCCTACGAGCAGTACTTC.

The rearrangement uses TRBV7-3 and TRBJ2-7, with 9 positions matching TRBD2. The CDR3 length is 15 residues. V was pared by 3 bases and J by 2 bases, with 5 bases of the junction left unmatched. From germline, CDR1 is SGHTA and CDR2 FQGTGA. The CDR3 region has the DNA TGTGCCAGCAGCTTGGAAGCGGGGGGCGCCTACGAGCAGTACTTC. Its translation: CASSLEAGGAYEQYF.

J is TRBJ1-1 and V is TRBV6-5; 7 bases are shared with TRBD1. V trimming: 5 bases; J trimming: 7 bases; junction bases outside the gene matches: 4. This CDR3 has 12 amino acids. Germline values: CDR1 MNHEY, CDR2 SVGAGI. The CDR3 bases are TGTGCCAGCAGTATCGGGACAGTTGAAGCTTTCTTT. Protein: CASSIGTVEAFF.

CDR3 in DNA: TGTGCCAGTAGTATGGGACTCCGAAGTCAGGGCTACACCTTC. Translation gives CASSMGLRSQGYTF. This chain joins TRBV19 and TRBJ1-2; perhaps TRBD1 as D (5 bases). Germline V lookup: CDR1 LNHDA, CDR2 SQIVND (reference sequence). This CDR3 has 14 residues. Trimming removed 3 bases at V and 8 bases at J, with 16 bases between.

This chain links TRBV2 with TRBJ1-1; perhaps TRBD1 as D (5 bases). The CDR3 has 13 residues. V was shortened by 6 bases and J by 6 bases, with 14 bases between the two germline ends. Germline V gives CDR1 SNHLY, CDR2 FYNNEI. The CDR3 nucleotides read TGTGCCAGCAGGGGCGGGGGATCTTCTGAAGCTTTCTTT. This gives the protein CASRGGGSSEAFF. The full variable domain, with the rest looked up from reference TRBV2 and TRBJ1-1, is EPEVTQTPSHQVTQMGQEVILRCVPISNHLYFYWYRQILGQKVEFLVSFYNNEISEKSEIFDDQFSVERPDGSNFTLKIRSTKLEDSAMYFCASRGGGSSEAFFGQGTRLTVV.

The chain uses TRBV7-2 and TRBJ1-2, with D hard to call. The CDR3 extends over 12 amino acids. V dropped 3 bases and J dropped 6 bases, with 8 bases sitting between them. CDR1 and CDR2 (germline): SGHTA, FQGNSA. The DNA for the CDR3 is TGTGCCAGCAGCTTGGCGGGGAATGGCTACACCTTC. It is translated as CASSLAGNGYTF.

In this sample, this clone turned up a few times. This chain joins TRBV2 and TRBJ1-3; 7 bases are shared with TRBD1. V lost 5 bases to trimming and J lost 5 bases; unmatched junction nucleotides: 6. This CDR3 comprises 14 residues. Germline V gene sequence: CDR1 SNHLY, CDR2 FYNNEI. This chain's CDR3 is CASSRTGDRNTIYF. The CDR3 region has the DNA TGTGCCAGCAGTCGGACAGGCGACCGAAACACCATATATTTT.

V is TRBV6-2 or TRBV6-3 and J is TRBJ1-2; D is ambiguous. Germline V lookup: CDR1 MNHEY, CDR2 SVGEGT. Trimming took 6 bases from V and 4 from J, leaving 12 bases between them. This CDR3 has 13 residues. CDR3 amino acids: CASSSTMVYGYTF. In DNA, the CDR3 is TGTGCCAGCAGCTCCACTATGGTCTATGGCTACACCTTC.